This T cell receptor (beta chain) was documented in a study of T cell changes during pregnancy in multiple sclerosis (dated by TCRdb to the late 2010s). About the investigation overall: Changes in the T cell repertoire over the course of pregnancy were examined in this study in women with multiple sclerosis.

In the case of this clone: Its antigen target is currently unknown. No base quality values were provided; no much bigger clone lies one nucleotide off.

Here V drops 4 bases and J drops 0 bases, and the junction holds 6 bases not matched to any gene. The CDR3 measures 16 amino acids from cysteine to phenylalanine. Only the CDR3 region is kept as DNA, spanning 48 bases read in frame from base 1. CDR1 is given as SNHLY and CDR2 as FYNNEI, both from the germline V gene. The library was built by means of the immunoSEQ multiplex PCR assay. The table was pulled from immuneACCESS by TCRdb, which kept in-frame rearrangements only. Such tables lose some clones; where checked, under half of the loss comes from unresolved V genes, and the rest has no known cause. This sample is represented by just under 60,000 clones; about 92% of them were singletons. Of the sample, around 0.85% falls within the top ten clones.

Here the sequenced sample was peripheral blood, taken in the first trimester of pregnancy. The receptor was isolated from a female donor with multiple sclerosis, enrolled in a pregnancy study. The V and J segments used are TRBV2 and TRBJ1-5; TRBD1 matches 7 bases in the middle. The CDR3 protein sequence reads: CASSGRTGYSNQPQHF. The sequenced DNA is TGTGCCAGCAGTGGAAGGACAGGCTATAGCAATCAGCCCCAGCATTTT.